The 8 T cell receptor beta chains in this list originate from one sample, sequenced in a study of blood T cells in healthy people across ages. Through a sample-barcoded 5' primer and a J-beta primer mix, a second PCR was run for roughly 6 to 12 cycles. TCRdb re-derived calls from the 5' RACE reads in MiXCR, one entry per CDR3 protein. This sample carries around 800,000 distinct CDR3 sequences, under 30% of them seen once, and the ten largest clones take about 3%. In addition, the sample was reused for a study of T cells of mothers and their children.

Sequences were obtained from blood. These receptors came from a boy younger than 18 in good health.

The chain employs TRBV29-1 and TRBJ1-1; 10 nucleotides align to TRBD1. This CDR3 region has 15 residues. Per germline, CDR1 SQVTM and CDR2 ANQGSEA. V shed 6 bases, J shed 0 bases, and the junction held 7 bases outside the gene matches. The CDR3: CSVPGQGSLNTEAFF. In DNA, the CDR3 is TGCAGCGTACCGGGACAGGGGTCCCTGAACACTGAAGCTTTCTTT.

This clonotype was detected ten times or more. The genes are TRBV2 and TRBJ2-1; 8 bases fit TRBD2. The CDR3 has 14 residues. Trimming took 3 bases from V and 10 from J; bases not matched to a gene: 8. In germline, CDR1 is SNHLY, CDR2 FYNNEI. The CDR3 DNA is TGTGCCAGCAGTGATCGGGGGGGCCTATTGGAGCAGTTCTTC. This codes for CASSDRGGLLEQFF.

V gene TRBV20-1 combines with J gene TRBJ2-7, with TRBD1 as a possible D gene (6 bases). The V and J ends lost 3 bases and 2 bases respectively, with 14 bases between them. The germline V gene encodes CDR1 DFQATT and CDR2 SNEGSKA (reference sequence). This CDR3 region has 14 residues. In DNA form, the CDR3 reads TGCAGTGCTAGGACATCACAGGGTGCCTACGAGCAGTACTTC. Amino acids: CSARTSQGAYEQYF.

V gene TRBV7-3 combines with J gene TRBJ1-2, with TRBD1 identical over 8 bases. This CDR3 spans 13 amino acids. The V segment lost 4 bases and the J segment 6 bases; nucleotides outside the gene matches: 4. Germline V gene sequence: CDR1 SGHTA, CDR2 FQGTGA. For the CDR3, the DNA is TGTGCCAGCAGCTCACGGACAGGGAATGGCTACACCTTC. Residues: CASSSRTGNGYTF.

The chain combines TRBV12-3 or TRBV12-4 with TRBJ2-7; TRBD1 matches 7 bases. Trimming at V came to 8 bases and at J to 0 bases, leaving 7 bases not matched to a gene. CDR3 size: 14 residues. CDR3 protein: CASVRTGGSYEQYF. The DNA for the CDR3 is TGTGCCAGCGTTAGGACAGGCGGCTCCTACGAGCAGTACTTC.

The chain links TRBV6-5 to TRBJ1-1, with 8 bases aligning to TRBD1. Germline CDR1 MNHEY, CDR2 SVGAGI. The CDR3 has 16 amino acids. V trimming: 0 bases; J trimming: 3 bases; junction bases outside the gene matches: 6. DNA of the CDR3: TGTGCCAGCAGTTACTCGATGCAGGGGGCGGACACTGAAGCTTTCTTT. This encodes CASSYSMQGADTEAFF.

This clonotype was counted between two and nine times. The CDR3 here is CAATRSDEQFF. The CDR3 DNA follows: TGTGCCGCCACCAGGTCCGATGAGCAGTTCTTC. The chain uses TRBV6-6 and TRBJ2-1; D remains unclear. The V end was cut by 11 bases, the J end by 8 bases, with 13 bases between. Germline V gives CDR1 MNHNY, CDR2 SVGAGI (reference sequence). This CDR3 comprises 11 residues.

The gene calls are TRBV2 and TRBJ1-4; TRBD1 matches at 7 bases. This CDR3 has 18 residues. V shed 5 bases and J 0 bases; nucleotides not matched to a gene: 12. The germline gives CDR1 SNHLY, CDR2 FYNNEI. The CDR3 here is CASSKPGQRPTTNEKLFF. DNA for the CDR3: TGTGCCAGCAGTAAACCGGGACAGAGGCCCACAACTAATGAAAAACTGTTTTTT.